One sample yielded the 3 T cell receptor beta chains listed below, sequenced in a study of blood T cell repertoires in COVID-19. Some clones are missing from TCRdb's copy, which holds only in-frame ones; the method was immunoSEQ multiplex PCR. Of around 230,000 clones listed, roughly 88% were seen once; the top ten hold around 30%. The source material was peripheral blood. Source of these receptors: a man in his forties with acute or convalescent COVID-19.

This chain links TRBV21-1 with TRBJ2-1; the table's D gene call, TRBD2, was not cross checked with the DNA. TRBV21-1 is a pseudogene locus. The CDR3 contains 17 residues. The DNA of the CDR3 is TGTGCCAGCAGCAAAGAGGGGGGCGGGACTAGCACCAATGAGCAGTTCTTC. It specifies CASSKEGGGTSTNEQFF.

The chain combines TRBV5-1 with TRBJ2-3, with a tentative D call TRBD2 (6 bases). The CDR3 has 15 amino acids. The V and J ends lost 0 bases and 6 bases respectively, with 14 bases between them. Germline V CDR1 and CDR2: SGHRS, YFSETQ. Written as DNA, the CDR3 is TGCGCCAGCAGCTTGGCCCTAGCGCCGGGGGATACGCAGTATTTT. It specifies CASSLALAPGDTQYF.

V is TRBV5-1 and J is TRBJ2-2; D is ambiguous. Trimming removed 0 bases from V and 5 bases from J, with 11 bases in between. Per germline, CDR1 SGHRS and CDR2 YFSETQ. The CDR3 sequence is 15 residues long. CDR3 nucleotides: TGCGCCAGCAGCTTGGAGTGGGCTGGGACCGGGGAGCTGTTTTTT. Translated, it gives CASSLEWAGTGELFF.